This TCR beta chain emerged from a study of cytomegalovirus exposure and HLA in healthy donors. Study-wide context: In terms of ancestry, the Caucasian-associated cluster contained about four fifths of the approximately 400 genotyped donors. Study-wide points: Some public TCRs appeared in many individuals, while most sequences were rare. Researchers counted 150 to 200 TCR beta chains as cytomegalovirus-associated.

As to this clone: The antigen is not known.

The CDR3 runs 15 residues. Germline CDR1 reads SGHRS; CDR2 reads YFSETQ. V lost 3 bases, J lost 7 bases, and 9 bases stayed unmatched. Nominal health characterized the donors when sampled, though unrecorded immune exposures were likely. PCR employed 60 Vbeta and 13 Jbeta primers. The repertoire was sequenced with immunoSEQ multiplex PCR; TCRdb's copy has only in-frame clones and lacks some. Of some 190,000 clones listed, 76% are singletons. The rearrangement links TRBV5-1 to TRBJ2-1, with 8 nucleotides matching TRBD2. The receptor's source is a man aged 18 to 30 in good health and CMV-seronegative. Sequencing was carried out using PBMCs. The CDR3 DNA sequence: TGCGCCAGCAGCTGGACTGGGAGCGGGGGTAATGAGCAGTTCTTC. Protein product: CASSWTGSGGNEQFF.